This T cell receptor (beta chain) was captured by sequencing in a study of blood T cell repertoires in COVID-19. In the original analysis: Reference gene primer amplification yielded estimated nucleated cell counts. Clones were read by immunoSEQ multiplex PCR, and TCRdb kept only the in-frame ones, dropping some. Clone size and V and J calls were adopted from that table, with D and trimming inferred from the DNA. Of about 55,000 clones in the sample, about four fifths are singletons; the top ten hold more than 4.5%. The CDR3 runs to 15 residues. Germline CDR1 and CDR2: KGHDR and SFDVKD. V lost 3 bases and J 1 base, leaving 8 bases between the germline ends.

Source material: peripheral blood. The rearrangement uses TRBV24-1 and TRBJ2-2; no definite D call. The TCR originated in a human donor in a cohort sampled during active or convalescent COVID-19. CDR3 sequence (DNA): TGTGCCACCAGTGATCATTCAGGGAACACCGGGGAGCTGTTTTTT. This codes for CATSDHSGNTGELFF.